Following are 19 T cell receptor beta chains from one sample sequenced in a study. TCRdb processed the RT-PCR reads anew with MiXCR; each CDR3 protein has one entry. This sample has more than 600,000 distinct CDR3 sequences, with approximately 14% found just once. The sample consisted of memory CD4+ T cells from blood. Receptors originate from a female donor in good health, serving as a healthy control.

The chain links TRBV5-1 to TRBJ2-2; D might be TRBD2 (6 bases). The germline V gene encodes CDR1 SGHRS and CDR2 YFSETQ. The CDR3 is made up of 15 amino acids. V was cut by 4 bases and J by 0 bases, with 10 bases left in between. The CDR3 sequence is CASSKAGSNTGELFF. The DNA for the CDR3 is TGCGCCAGCAGCAAAGCGGGTTCGAACACCGGGGAGCTGTTTTTT. Full variable domain (missing parts from reference TRBV5-1 and TRBJ2-2): KAGVTQTPRYLIKTRGQQVTLSCSPISGHRSVSWYQQTPGQGLQFLFEYFSETQRNKGNFPGRFSGRQFSNSRSEMNVSTLELGDSALYLCASSKAGSNTGELFFGEGSRLTVL.

This clonotype was counted a few times. The chain has TRBV20-1 and TRBJ1-1; no clear D gene. Per the germline V gene, CDR1 is DFQATT and CDR2 is SNEGSKA (reference sequence). This CDR3 region has 13 residues. V was pared by 4 bases and J by 0 bases, with 9 bases between. This chain's CDR3 is CSANTLMNTEAFF. CDR3 bases: TGCAGTGCTAACACGTTAATGAACACTGAAGCTTTCTTT.

This chain uses TRBV7-3 with TRBJ2-1; 8 positions agree with TRBD2. V lost 7 bases and J lost 2; bases outside the gene matches: 16. The germline V gene has CDR1 SGHTA and CDR2 FQGTGA. The CDR3 runs 18 residues. CDR3 nucleotides: TGTGCCAGCAACCCCACGGGGGGGCCCAGCGGTACCTACAATGAGCAGTTCTTC. Its translation: CASNPTGGPSGTYNEQFF. Combining the CDR3 with reference TRBV7-3 and TRBJ2-1 gives the whole variable domain GAGVSQTPSNKVTEKGKYVELRCDPISGHTALYWYRQSLGQGPEFLIYFQGTGAADDSGLPNDRFFAVRPEGSVSTLKIQRTERGDSAVYLCASNPTGGPSGTYNEQFFGPGTRLTVL.

In its sample, this clonotype was seen a few times. This chain uses TRBV30 with TRBJ1-1; D uncertain. Trimming left V 3 bases short and J 3 bases short, with 11 bases between. CDR1 is GTSNPN and CDR2 is SVGIG in the germline V gene (reference sequence). This CDR3 region has 13 residues. CDR3 nucleotides: TGTGCCTGGAGGCCAACACCCTACACTGAAGCTTTCTTT. Protein sequence: CAWRPTPYTEAFF.

This chain connects TRBV6-6 to TRBJ2-6, with D perhaps TRBD2 (5 bases). Deletions cut 7 bases from V and 0 bases from J, with 13 bases between. Per the germline V gene, CDR1 is MNHNY and CDR2 is SVGAGI (reference sequence). This CDR3 contains 16 residues. CDR3 amino acids: CASTSRGISGANVLTF. CDR3 in DNA: TGTGCCAGCACCTCCCGGGGTATCTCTGGGGCCAACGTCCTGACTTTC.

This clonotype has at least ten counts. The chain combines TRBV10-3 with TRBJ1-1; D remains ambiguous. This CDR3 has 12 amino acids. Germline CDR1 ENHRY, CDR2 SYGVKD. The V and J ends lost 4 bases and 7 bases respectively, with 10 bases between them. The DNA for the CDR3 is TGTGCCATCAGTGTCCCGGACGGTGAAGCTTTCTTT. Translated, it gives CAISVPDGEAFF.

This clonotype has ten or more counts. The chain employs TRBV7-2 and TRBJ2-1, with 9 bases aligning to TRBD1. The CDR3 contains 14 residues. V lost 5 bases, J lost 10 bases, and 9 bases stayed unmatched. Looked up from germline, CDR1 is SGHTA and CDR2 is FQGNSA. The CDR3 bases are TGTGCCAGCAGCCCCAGGACAGGGGTTGTCGAGCAGTTCTTC. It is translated as CASSPRTGVVEQFF.

The sample holds many counts of this clonotype. J is TRBJ2-3 and V is TRBV7-2; 11 bases align to TRBD2. CDR3 length: 16 residues. Trimming cost V 5 bases and J 1 base; bases outside gene matches: 5. The germline V gene encodes CDR1 SGHTA and CDR2 FQGNSA. The CDR3 nucleotides read TGTGCCAGCAGCGCCCGACTAGCGGGGCGCACAGATACGCAGTATTTT. It specifies CASSARLAGRTDTQYF. The variable domain in full, completed from reference TRBV7-2 and TRBJ2-3, reads GAGVSQSPSNKVTEKGKDVELRCDPISGHTALYWYRQSLGQGLEFLIYFQGNSAPDKSGLPSDRFSAERTGGSVSTLTIQRTQQEDSAVYLCASSARLAGRTDTQYFGPGTRLTVL.

This clonotype was counted at least ten times. The CDR3 spells CSVVSGHRGEAFF. The CDR3 bases are TGCAGCGTTGTCTCCGGGCACAGGGGAGAAGCTTTCTTT. This rearrangement joins TRBV29-1 to TRBJ1-1; 7 bases fit TRBD1. Unmatched junction bases numbered 10, after V lost 4 bases and J lost 8 bases. Germline V gene data show CDR1 as SQVTM and CDR2 as ANQGSEA. The CDR3 runs 13 residues.

The table lists this clonotype with many counts. The chain links TRBV12-3 or TRBV12-4 to TRBJ1-2, with unresolved D. The ends were cut back, 7 bases at V and 5 bases at J, with 14 bases in the middle. This CDR3 has 13 residues. In nucleotides, the CDR3 is TGTGCCAGCACACTCCTCAACGGATATGGCTACACCTTC. This sequence encodes CASTLLNGYGYTF.

The rearrangement links TRBV5-4 to TRBJ2-3; 7 positions agree with TRBD1. The J segment lost 5 bases and the V segment lost 2 bases, leaving 8 bases of the junction unmatched. This CDR3 spans 15 amino acids. CDR1 and CDR2 (germline): SGHNT, YYREEE (reference sequence). CDR3 region: CASSLPNRGIDTQYF. CDR3 nucleotide sequence: TGTGCCAGCAGCTTACCCAACAGGGGCATAGATACGCAGTATTTT. The whole variable domain, remainder taken from reference TRBV5-4 and TRBJ2-3, is ETGVTQSPTHLIKTRGQQVTLRCSSQSGHNTVSWYQQALGQGPQFIFQYYREEENGRGNFPPRFSGLQFPNYSSELNVNALELDDSALYLCASSLPNRGIDTQYFGPGTRLTVL.

The chain joins TRBV7-2 to TRBJ2-1, with D possibly being TRBD1 (6 bases). Looked up from germline, CDR1 is SGHTA and CDR2 is FQGNSA. V lost 3 bases and J lost 8, with 14 bases in between. The CDR3 is 14 residues long. The CDR3 loop reads CASSFARGEYEQFF. In DNA, the CDR3 is TGTGCCAGCAGCTTTGCCAGGGGAGAGTATGAGCAGTTCTTC.

In its sample, this clonotype was seen many times. V gene TRBV24-1 combines with J gene TRBJ1-5, with D possibly TRBD1 on 5 matching bases. The V and J ends lost 9 bases and 4 bases respectively, with 15 bases between them. This CDR3 is built from 14 residues. Germline V gene data show CDR1 as KGHDR and CDR2 as SFDVKD. CDR3 loop: CATSTDTRNQPQHF. DNA of the CDR3: TGTGCCACCTCTACGGACACAAGGAATCAGCCCCAGCATTTT.

There are a few counts of this clonotype. The V call is TRBV10-3, the J call TRBJ1-2; no definite D call. The germline V gene has CDR1 ENHRY and CDR2 SYGVKD. The CDR3 has 12 residues. Trimming took off 3 bases at V and 7 bases at J, with 9 bases between the two ends. In DNA, the CDR3 is TGTGCCATCAGTGACTCCGGAAGTGGCTACACCTTC. Translation: CAISDSGSGYTF.

The genes are TRBV3-1 and TRBJ1-4, with 7 bases that match TRBD1. The CDR3 covers 15 residues. Looked up from germline, CDR1 is LGHDT and CDR2 is YNNKEL (reference sequence). Unmatched junction bases numbered 9, after V lost 6 bases and J lost 5 bases. This CDR3 is CASSRTGELNEKLFF. The CDR3, as DNA: TGTGCCAGCAGTAGAACAGGGGAACTAAATGAAAAACTGTTTTTT.

The chain employs TRBV15 and TRBJ2-2; maybe TRBD2 (5 bases). With 1 base removed from V and 5 bases from J, the gap between germline ends came to 20 bases. CDR1 and CDR2 from the germline V gene are LNHNV and YYDKDF (reference sequence). The CDR3 consists of 18 residues. CDR3 DNA sequence: TGTGCCACCAGCAGAGCGACTAATATGCCCCTGCGGACCGGGGAGCTGTTTTTT. The encoded protein is CATSRATNMPLRTGELFF.

The sample holds many counts of this clonotype. The CDR3: CAISSRGTEAFF. CDR3 nucleotides: TGTGCCATCAGTTCCAGGGGGACTGAAGCTTTCTTT. The V gene is TRBV10-3, the J gene TRBJ1-1; 7 bases line up with TRBD1. The germline V gene has CDR1 ENHRY and CDR2 SYGVKD. The CDR3 length is 12 residues. With V trimmed by 5 bases and J by 5 bases, 2 bases remained unmatched.

This clonotype was counted only a few times. The chain links TRBV6-5 to TRBJ2-3, with no clear D. There are 14 residues in the CDR3. V was trimmed by 6 bases and J by 4 bases, leaving 14 bases between them. In germline, CDR1 is MNHEY, CDR2 SVGAGI. The CDR3: CASSHGPPPDTQYF. The CDR3 DNA reads TGTGCCAGCAGCCATGGTCCTCCCCCAGATACGCAGTATTTT.

This clonotype was found many times. V is TRBV4-3 and J is TRBJ1-1; possible D gene TRBD1, 5 bases. V was clipped by 0 bases and J by 10 bases, with 21 bases between them. Germline loops: CDR1 LGHNA, CDR2 YSLEER. This CDR3 spans 16 amino acids. The CDR3, as DNA: TGCGCCAGCAGCCAAGATCCGGGGCTCGGCGGACGGGCAGCTTTCTTT. Protein sequence: CASSQDPGLGGRAAFF.